These T cell receptor beta chains were read from a single sample in a study of blood T cell repertoires in COVID-19. Measured with immunoSEQ multiplex PCR; TCRdb has only the in-frame clones, and not every one. The top ten clones hold roughly 7% of a sample with some 180,000 clones, under 90% of them seen once. Material for sequencing was peripheral blood. The receptors were gathered from a human donor in a cohort sampled during active COVID-19. Both conserved end residues are part of each CDR3. Fields, in order: J gene, D gene, clone size, V gene, CDR3 DNA, CDR3 protein. A D gene is named only where the DNA matches it firmly. Some rows have no size entry. The others give once, few or many, or a class for an expanded clone.

TRBJ1-1,NA,NA,TRBV6-5,TGTGCCAGCAGTTATACAAGGAACACTGAAGCTTTCTTT,CASSYTRNTEAFF
TRBJ2-7,NA,once,TRBV5-1,TGCGCCAGCAGCTTGCTGACGGGTTCCTACGAGCAGTACTTC,CASSLLTGSYEQYF
TRBJ2-7,NA,NA,TRBV3-1/TRBV3-2,TGTGCCAGCAGCCAAGGGCGGAGCTACGAGCAGTACTTC,CASSQGRSYEQYF
TRBJ2-7,NA,NA,TRBV5-1,TGCGCCAGCAGCTTGGGACAGTATTACGAGCAGTACTTC,CASSLGQYYEQYF
TRBJ2-5,NA,NA,TRBV19,TGTGCCAGTAGTATTATCCGGGAAGAGACCCAGTACTTC,CASSIIREETQYF
TRBJ2-3,NA,NA,TRBV7-6,TGTGCCAGCAGCTTAGTGGGGCCCGGAGATACGCAGTATTTT,CASSLVGPGDTQYF
TRBJ1-1,NA,NA,TRBV3-1/TRBV3-2,TGTGCCAGCAGCCAAGATGCGACGGGGGGCACTGAAGCTTTCTTT,CASSQDATGGTEAFF
TRBJ1-6,TRBD1,NA,TRBV5-4,TGTGCCAGCAGCTTGGAGCAGGGGGATTCACCCCTCCACTTT,CASSLEQGDSPLHF
TRBJ1-2,NA,NA,TRBV15,TGTGCCACCAGCAGAGATCTAGGGGACGCGGGCAGGGGATTCACCTTC,CATSRDLGDAGRGFTF
TRBJ2-1,NA,NA,TRBV11-3,TGTGCCAGCAGCCCTTACAGTAATGAGCAGTTCTTC,CASSPYSNEQFF
TRBJ1-5,NA,NA,TRBV4-1,TGCGCCAGCAGTCTAGTGATCAATCAGCCCCAGCATTTT,CASSLVINQPQHF
TRBJ1-3,NA,NA,TRBV29-1,TGCAGCGTTAAGGCTGGGGCCTCTGGAAACACCATATATTTT,CSVKAGASGNTIYF
TRBJ2-7,TRBD1,NA,TRBV6-2/TRBV6-3,TGTGCCAGCAGTCTGACAGGGGGATCCTACTACGAGCAGTACTTC,CASSLTGGSYYEQYF
TRBJ2-7,TRBD1,NA,TRBV6-5,TGTGCCAGCAGTTACTCAGACAGGGAGAGCTCCTACGAGCAGTACTTC,CASSYSDRESSYEQYF
TRBJ2-2,TRBD1,once,TRBV19,TGTGCCAGTAGTATAATAAGGGGGCTGGGCACCGGGGAGCTGTTTTTT,CASSIIRGLGTGELFF
TRBJ1-5,TRBD1,NA,TRBV25-1,TGTGCCAGCAGGGGACAGAACAATCAGCCCCAGCATTTT,CASRGQNNQPQHF
TRBJ2-1,TRBD1,NA,TRBV5-4,TGTGCCAGCAGCTTCGGGACAGGGCCCTCCTACAATGAGCAGTTCTTC,CASSFGTGPSYNEQFF
TRBJ1-1,TRBD1,NA,TRBV4-1,TGCGCCAGCAGCCGGTCGGACAGGGGCCCTCAAGCTTTCTTT,CASSRSDRGPQAFF
TRBJ1-3,NA,NA,TRBV5-1,TGCGCCAGCAGCTTGGGGCTACAGGGTACGCGAGGAAACACCATATATTTT,CASSLGLQGTRGNTIYF
TRBJ1-1,NA,once,TRBV29-1,TGCAGCGTTTTAAAGGTAGTGGGCGCGGGCACTGAAGCTTTCTTT,CSVLKVVGAGTEAFF
TRBJ1-1,NA,NA,TRBV14,TGTGCCAGCAGCCAACTAGGGAAGGGGCTGAACACTGAAGCTTTCTTT,CASSQLGKGLNTEAFF
TRBJ1-1,TRBD1,NA,TRBV6-5,TGTGCCAGCAGTCCGGACAGGGGGTCGTTTGAAGCTTTCTTT,CASSPDRGSFEAFF
TRBJ2-1,NA,NA,TRBV6-5,TGTGCCAGCCGCAGACAGCACTACAATGAGCAGTTCTTC,CASRRQHYNEQFF
TRBJ2-3,NA,NA,TRBV4-2,TGTGCCAGCAGCCAAGAGGAGCTAGTGGTCGGGGATACGCAGTATTTT,CASSQEELVVGDTQYF
TRBJ1-3,NA,few,TRBV4-1,TGCGCCAGCAGCCGCGGACAGCACGTTGGAAACACCATATATTTT,CASSRGQHVGNTIYF
TRBJ2-5,TRBD1,NA,TRBV7-9,TGTGCCAGCAGCTTAGAGGGACAGGGATCTTGGGAGACCCAGTACTTC,CASSLEGQGSWETQYF
TRBJ1-1,NA,NA,TRBV15,TGTGCCACCAGTCGTTTTGGAGACGGTCTCACTGAAGCTTTCTTT,CATSRFGDGLTEAFF
TRBJ2-6,TRBD2,once,TRBV7-9,TGTGCCAGCAGCACCTCTAGCGGGGGGGCAAATGGGGCCAACGTCCTGACTTTC,CASSTSSGGANGANVLTF
TRBJ1-3,NA,NA,TRBV13,TGTGCCAGCAGCTTAGGCTTGGGGAGCGGAAACACCATATATTTT,CASSLGLGSGNTIYF
TRBJ1-4,NA,NA,TRBV5-5,TGTGCCAGCAGCTCCCACCTCACCGCAGGGGATAATGAAAAACTGTTTTTT,CASSSHLTAGDNEKLFF
TRBJ2-7,TRBD1,NA,TRBV10-1,TGCGCCAGCAGTGAGGGACAGGGCGAGCAGTACTTC,CASSEGQGEQYF
TRBJ2-1,TRBD2,NA,TRBV5-1,TGCGCCAGCAGCGGGACTAGCGGGAGCTCCTACAATGAGCAGTTCTTC,CASSGTSGSSYNEQFF